The 28 T cell receptor beta chains in this list originate from one sample, sequenced in a study of patients and donors after allogeneic stem cell transplantation. MiXCR, run by TCRdb on the RT-PCR reads, gives a single entry per CDR3 protein. The repertoire holds about a million distinct CDR3 sequences, more than 15% seen once, with 5% to 6.5% in the top ten. The sample comprised blood, either unsorted or a sorted T cell fraction (not recorded which). The receptors were sampled from a human donor who was either an allogeneic HSCT recipient or a stem cell or donor lymphocyte infusion donor (not recorded which). It is not recorded whose cells these are; they may come from a transplant donor.

V and J are TRBV4-3 and TRBJ1-4, with D possibly TRBD1 on 5 matching bases. The CDR3 totals 17 residues. Deletions cut 1 base from V and 4 bases from J, with 16 bases between. Germline assignment: CDR1 LGHNA and CDR2 YSLEER. CDR3 in DNA: TGCGCCAGCAGCCAAGGGTCCCGGGGACGGGTTAATGAAAAACTGTTTTTT. It codes for CASSQGSRGRVNEKLFF.

The chain recombines TRBV6-5 with TRBJ1-2; tentative D call: TRBD1 (5 bases). The CDR3 is made up of 14 amino acids. Trimming removed 1 base from V and 2 bases from J, with 8 bases in between. Germline V gives CDR1 MNHEY, CDR2 SVGAGI. The CDR3 DNA reads as TGTGCCAGCAGTTACTTGGGGGACAACTATGGCTACACCTTC. Protein sequence: CASSYLGDNYGYTF.

The genes are TRBV27 and TRBJ2-7; no clear D. The CDR3 is made up of 14 amino acids. Trimming took 0 bases from V and 0 from J, leaving 6 bases between them. From germline, CDR1 is MNHEY and CDR2 SMNVEV (reference sequence). The CDR3 DNA is TGTGCCAGCAGTTTATCCCGGCTCTCCTACGAGCAGTACTTC. This encodes CASSLSRLSYEQYF.

The genes are TRBV5-6 and TRBJ2-1; 8 positions agree with TRBD1. J was trimmed by 8 bases and V by 4 bases; bases with no gene match: 17. Germline loops: CDR1 SGHDT, CDR2 YYEEEE. The CDR3 contains 17 residues. As DNA, the CDR3 is TGTGCCAGCAGCCCCGGGACAGGTGGATCAATATACTATGAGCAGTTCTTC. Translating it yields CASSPGTGGSIYYEQFF.

The chain recombines TRBV12-3 or TRBV12-4 with TRBJ1-2; 10 positions agree with TRBD1. Losses at the gene ends were 6 bases for V and 4 bases for J; bases not matched to a gene: 8. This CDR3 region has 15 residues. The CDR3 DNA follows: TGTGCCAGCAGCTACCGGACAGGGGGGATCTATGGCTACACCTTC. Amino acid sequence: CASSYRTGGIYGYTF.

V and J are TRBV29-1 and TRBJ1-4; TRBD1 is a possible D gene (5 bases). V was shortened by 2 bases and J by 2 bases, with 18 bases between the two germline ends. The CDR3 covers 17 residues. Per germline, CDR1 SQVTM and CDR2 ANQGSEA. The CDR3: CSVERGRAGPTNEKLFF. CDR3 bases: TGCAGCGTTGAACGTGGCAGGGCGGGTCCGACTAATGAAAAACTGTTTTTT.

Many counts were recorded for this clonotype. The junction differs from germline at one of its ends, possibly a read error. The CDR3 sequence is CASSYLAGGGNEQFF. The CDR3, as DNA: TGTGCCAGCAGTTATCTAGCGGGAGGGGGGAATGAGCAGTTCTTC. The chain carries TRBV5-1 and TRBJ2-1, with TRBD2 matching 12 bases. The CDR3 is made up of 15 amino acids. Germline V CDR1 and CDR2: SGHRS, YFSETQ.

The V gene is TRBV21-1, the J gene TRBJ1-1; TRBD1, the table's D call, was not compared with the DNA. TRBV21-1 is annotated as a pseudogene. The CDR3 consists of 15 residues. The CDR3 bases are TGTGCCAGCAGCAAAGGGGGACAAGGCACCCCAGAAGCTTTCTTT. This gives the protein CASSKGGQGTPEAFF.

The chain recombines TRBV30 with TRBJ1-6, with a possible D match to TRBD1 (5 bases). The CDR3 spans 15 residues. The V gene's germline CDR1 is GTSNPN and CDR2 SVGIG (reference sequence). V was cut by 4 bases and J by 0 bases, with 10 bases left in between. The CDR3 loop is CAWTQESSYNSPLHF. CDR3 sequence (DNA): TGTGCCTGGACACAGGAGAGCTCCTATAATTCACCCCTCCACTTT.

The chain recombines TRBV7-2 with TRBJ2-7; the match to TRBD2 covers 9 bases. The V gene's germline CDR1 is SGHTA and CDR2 FQGNSA. The CDR3 is 16 amino acids. The V segment lost 5 bases and the J segment 2 bases; nucleotides outside the gene matches: 10. CDR3 in amino acids: CASSPEAASGAYEQYF. CDR3 nucleotides: TGTGCCAGCAGCCCAGAGGCGGCTAGCGGGGCCTACGAGCAGTACTTC.

This clonotype was observed many times. The gene calls are TRBV5-6 and TRBJ2-2; D is unresolved. The CDR3 covers 13 residues. Trimming removed 0 bases at V and 5 bases at J, with 5 bases between. CDR1 and CDR2 from the germline V gene are SGHDT and YYEEEE. CDR3 sequence (DNA): TGTGCCAGCAGCTTGGGCCAGACCGGGGAGCTGTTTTTT. It codes for CASSLGQTGELFF.

In this sample, this clonotype turned up a few times. The chain employs TRBV27 and TRBJ2-1, with TRBD2 matching over 8 bases. The CDR3 has 15 residues. V shed 6 bases and J 7 bases; nucleotides not matched to a gene: 11. Germline V gene data show CDR1 as MNHEY and CDR2 as SMNVEV (reference sequence). In nucleotides, the CDR3 is TGTGCCAGCAGCCGCGGCTCCGGGGGGGAGAATGAGCAGTTCTTC. Protein: CASSRGSGGENEQFF.

This clonotype was counted only a few times. V usage is TRBV27 and J usage is TRBJ2-7; 8 bases line up with TRBD1. Germline V gives CDR1 MNHEY, CDR2 SMNVEV (reference sequence). This CDR3 spans 16 amino acids. V shed 2 bases and J 3 bases; nucleotides not matched to a gene: 9. For the CDR3, the DNA is TGTGCCAGCAGTTTACTATTGACAGGGGATATCTACGAGCAGTACTTC. It codes for CASSLLLTGDIYEQYF.

This clonotype was recorded a few times. This sequence joins TRBV10-3 and TRBJ2-1, with TRBD2 matching over 8 bases. CDR3 length: 13 amino acids. Trimming took 6 bases from V and 6 from J; bases not matched to a gene: 4. Germline V gene lookup returns CDR1 ENHRY and CDR2 SYGVKD. CDR3 in DNA: TGTGCCATCAGGGGGACTAGTGTCAATGAGCAGTTCTTC. Translating it yields CAIRGTSVNEQFF.

The chain carries TRBV9 and TRBJ2-1, with TRBD1 identical over 8 bases. V dropped 1 base and J dropped 8; count of bases not matched to a gene: 11. Germline values: CDR1 SGDLS, CDR2 YYNGEE. The CDR3 consists of 16 residues. Written as DNA, the CDR3 is TGTGCCAGCAGCGTAACAGGGACAGGCCCATGGGATGAGCAGTTCTTC. Its protein is CASSVTGTGPWDEQFF. The full variable domain, rest sourced from reference TRBV9 and TRBJ2-1, is DSGVTQTPKHLITATGQRVTLRCSPRSGDLSVYWYQQSLDQGLQFLIQYYNGEERAKGNILERFSAQQFPDLHSELNLSSLELGDSALYFCASSVTGTGPWDEQFFGPGTRLTVL.

CDR3 in DNA: TGTGCCAGCACCCCCGGGGGGCTAGTTGGCTACACCTTC. Its translation: CASTPGGLVGYTF. The J gene is TRBJ1-2, the V gene TRBV6-1; tentatively, D is TRBD1 (6 bases). Trimming removed 7 bases at V and 7 bases at J, with 16 bases between. Germline V CDR1 and CDR2: MNHNS, SASEGT. This CDR3 contains 13 residues.

The V and J genes are TRBV5-1 and TRBJ1-1; 7 bases align to TRBD1. Germline V lookup: CDR1 SGHRS, CDR2 YFSETQ. This CDR3 contains 14 residues. Losses at the gene ends were 4 bases for V and 3 bases for J; bases not matched to a gene: 6. Here the CDR3 reads CASSTGDRDTEAFF. CDR3 coding DNA: TGCGCCAGCAGCACCGGTGACAGGGACACTGAAGCTTTCTTT.

The sample holds many counts of this clonotype. The rearrangement joins TRBV6-1 to TRBJ2-2; a weak D match, TRBD2 (7 bases). Germline CDR1 MNHNS, CDR2 SASEGT. The CDR3 sequence is 15 residues long. V was pared by 7 bases and J by 7 bases, with 19 bases between. The CDR3: CASTLRGRAVGELFF. CDR3 DNA: TGTGCCAGCACCCTTAGGGGGAGGGCCGTCGGGGAGCTGTTTTTT.

This clonotype was counted at least ten times. The rearrangement uses TRBV12-3 or TRBV12-4 and TRBJ2-7; D perhaps matches TRBD2 (5 bases). The CDR3 runs to 9 residues. V dropped 11 bases and J dropped 3 bases, with 5 bases sitting between them. The CDR3 region is CAGGYEQYF. CDR3 sequence (DNA): TGTGCCGGAGGCTACGAGCAGTACTTC.

The chain recombines TRBV29-1 with TRBJ1-2; 8 nucleotides match TRBD1. The length of the CDR3 is 12 residues. J gave up 7 bases and V 8 bases, and 9 bases lay outside the gene matches. The germline V gene encodes CDR1 SQVTM and CDR2 ANQGSEA. The CDR3 loop reads CSTDRVDGGYTF. The CDR3 bases are TGCAGCACGGACAGGGTGGACGGTGGCTACACCTTC.

The rearrangement links TRBV7-6 to TRBJ1-2; D gene ambiguous. Germline loops: CDR1 SGHVS, CDR2 FNYEAQ. Trimming pared 4 bases from V and 0 bases from J, leaving 12 bases between. This CDR3 contains 15 residues. Here the CDR3 DNA reads TGTGCCAGCAGCTCGAGCAGCCCTTCTAACTATGGCTACACCTTC. As protein: CASSSSSPSNYGYTF.

This clonotype has ten or more counts. A read error may account for a junction end that differs from germline. The rearrangement links TRBV5-1 to TRBJ2-1; tentatively, D is TRBD1 (6 bases). Germline CDR1 and CDR2: SGHRS and YFSETQ. The CDR3 is 12 residues long. The CDR3 is CASSRTDNEQFF. CDR3 nucleotides: TGTGCCAGCAGCCGGACAGACAATGAGCAGTTCTTC.

The CDR3 DNA follows: TGTGCCAGCAGCGTAGGGGAAGGGGGGCAGGATTTCTTC. This codes for CASSVGEGGQDFF. The chain couples TRBV9 to TRBJ2-1; possibly TRBD1 or TRBD2 for D (6 bases each). The V end was cut by 0 bases, the J end by 16 bases, with 17 bases between. The length of the CDR3 is 13 residues. Per germline, CDR1 SGDLS and CDR2 YYNGEE.

The gene calls are TRBV5-1 and TRBJ2-6; 7 bases map to TRBD1. This CDR3 spans 17 amino acids. Per germline, CDR1 SGHRS and CDR2 YFSETQ. With V trimmed by 2 bases and J by 0 bases, 5 bases remained unmatched. The CDR3 bases are TGCGCCAGCAGCTTTTTCGGACAGGTCTCTGGGGCCAACGTCCTGACTTTC. The encoded protein is CASSFFGQVSGANVLTF.

A few counts support this clonotype. The J gene is TRBJ2-3, the V gene TRBV29-1; TRBD1 agrees at 8 bases. The trim removed 5 bases at V and 2 bases at J, leaving 3 bases unmatched. This CDR3 is built from 13 residues. CDR1 and CDR2 (germline): SQVTM, ANQGSEA. The CDR3 DNA reads TGCAGCGTTCCGGGACAGGTCACAGATACGCAGTATTTT. This translates into CSVPGQVTDTQYF.

This sequence joins TRBV3-1 and TRBJ2-1; 11 nucleotides agree with TRBD1. This CDR3 has 14 amino acids. V lost 3 bases and J lost 7; bases outside the gene matches: 2. CDR1 is LGHDT and CDR2 is YNNKEL in the germline V gene (reference sequence). The CDR3 bases are TGTGCCAGCAGCCACGGACAGGGGGCGAATGAGCAGTTCTTC. The encoded protein is CASSHGQGANEQFF.

This clonotype was seen repeatedly, ten times or more. The rearrangement joins TRBV12-3 or TRBV12-4 to TRBJ1-5; unclear D gene. V shed 1 base and J shed 1 base, with 14 bases lying between them. There are 17 residues in the CDR3. Here the CDR3 reads CASSLGVEISSNQPQHF. The DNA for the CDR3 is TGTGCCAGCAGTTTAGGGGTGGAGATATCGAGCAATCAGCCCCAGCATTTT.

This clonotype was observed a handful of times. The chain carries TRBV7-9 and TRBJ1-2, with D possibly TRBD1 on 6 matching bases. Germline V lookup: CDR1 SEHNR, CDR2 FQNEAQ (reference sequence). Trimming took 4 bases from V and 3 from J, leaving 12 bases between them. CDR3 length: 14 amino acids. CDR3 bases: TGTGCCAGCAGCTCAACAGGGATCGACTATGGCTACACCTTC. Translating gives CASSSTGIDYGYTF.